The clone carrying this TCR beta chain was picked up many times. Its antigen is still unknown. The data belong to a study of shared clonotypes between healthy human individuals. Overall study results and limits: It was anticipated that sequencing depth would influence how many clonotypes donors shared. Collection of samples was limited to blood; tissue repertoires likely differ.

Assay: immunoSEQ multiplex PCR; the TCRdb copy retains only in-frame clones and omits some. Of about 520,000 clones listed, 81% are singletons. Trimming at V came to 3 bases and at J to 6 bases, leaving 6 bases not matched to a gene. Looked up from germline, CDR1 is LNHDA and CDR2 is SQIVND (reference sequence). The CDR3 extends over 15 amino acids. The chain uses TRBV19 and TRBJ2-2; TRBD2 matches at 8 bases. The source material was PBMCs. This sequence originates from a woman in her thirties or forties in good health. Some clones in this sample may be carry-over from other donors' samples. The CDR3 bases are TGTGCCAGTAGTATTAGCGGGGCGGGGGCCGGGGAGCTGTTTTTT. This encodes CASSISGAGAGELFF.